This T cell receptor (beta chain) appears in the sequencing data of a study of a mutant IDH1 vaccine in newly diagnosed glioma. This CDR3 has 15 residues. Assay used: immunoSEQ multiplex PCR; TCRdb lists only in-frame clones, some missing. The sample records approximately 50,000 clones, less than 85% being singletons. Time point of the sample: week 47, end of study. One vaccine dose held 300 ug of mutant IDH1 20-mer peptide and came with topical imiquimod. A word on this clone: Antigen specificity is unknown.

The rearrangement joins TRBV1 to TRBJ1-6; TRBD1, as called in the table, went unchecked against the DNA. TRBV1 is listed as a pseudogene. This specimen consisted of PBMCs, obtained from a glioma patient whose treatment included an IDH1 peptide vaccine. This TCR was sampled from a woman aged 40 to 50 with glioma. Some clones in this sample may be carry-over from other donors' samples. CDR3 residues: CTTPRDSSYNSPLHF. The DNA of the CDR3 is TGCACCACCCCAAGGGACAGCTCCTATAATTCACCCCTCCACTTT.